This entry lists 27 T cell receptor beta chains sequenced from one sample in a study of human T cells and chemical hapten exposure. Time point of the sample: patch test 1, 2 weeks after DPC sensitization. The treatment was: therapeutic diphenylcyclopropenone sensitization with weekly scalp DPC. TCRdb independently ran MiXCR on the RACE reads; one entry per CDR3 protein. Of approximately 350,000 distinct CDR3 sequences listed, about 7% are singletons. The material was whole blood, obtained in connection with sensitization to the hapten diphenylcyclopropenone (DPC). Receptor source: a woman aged 18 to 35 with alopecia areata. Some clones in this sample may be carry-over from other donors' samples.

The chain combines TRBV29-1 with TRBJ1-2; D not certain. V was shortened by 5 bases and J by 4 bases, with 11 bases between the two germline ends. Germline assignment: CDR1 SQVTM and CDR2 ANQGSEA. The CDR3 contains 12 residues. For the CDR3, the DNA is TGCAGCGTTCAACATGGTTTCTATGGCTACACCTTC. Translation gives CSVQHGFYGYTF.

This clonotype was counted ten times or more. The chain has TRBV12-3 or TRBV12-4 and TRBJ2-5, with D perhaps TRBD1 or TRBD2 (5 bases each). Deletions cut 4 bases from V and 2 bases from J, with 14 bases between. CDR3 length: 15 residues. The CDR3 loop is CASSSHRDLQETQYF. For the CDR3, the DNA is TGTGCCAGCAGTTCTCACCGGGACCTACAAGAGACCCAGTACTTC.

This clonotype was recorded many times. This sequence joins TRBV12-3 or TRBV12-4 and TRBJ2-7; unclear D gene. The CDR3 extends over 13 amino acids. V lost 3 bases, J lost 5 bases, and 11 bases lay in between. Here the CDR3 DNA reads TGTGCCAGCAGTTTGCAGGTTCAGAACGAGCAGTACTTC. This translates into CASSLQVQNEQYF.

There are a few counts of this clonotype. The chain combines TRBV5-1 with TRBJ1-6; maybe TRBD1 (6 bases). Per the germline V gene, CDR1 is SGHRS and CDR2 is YFSETQ. The CDR3 is 17 residues long. The V and J ends lost 0 bases and 5 bases respectively, with 15 bases between them. The chain's CDR3 is CASSLGGPGTNNSPLHF. CDR3 nucleotide sequence: TGCGCCAGCAGCTTGGGGGGACCCGGGACAAATAATTCACCCCTCCACTTT.

This clonotype was picked up many times. This chain links TRBV28 with TRBJ2-1, with D possibly being TRBD1 or TRBD2 (6 bases each). With 6 bases removed from V and 8 bases from J, the gap between germline ends came to 14 bases. The CDR3 is made up of 13 amino acids. Germline CDR1 MDHEN, CDR2 SYDVKM. The CDR3 DNA reads as TGTGCCAGCAGGAGGGGGGCCGGTGATGAGCAGTTCTTC. This codes for CASRRGAGDEQFF.

As regards this clonotype: One junction end disagrees with the germline gene, perhaps due to a read error. The rearrangement links TRBV12-3 or TRBV12-4 to TRBJ1-6; a possible D gene is TRBD1 (5 bases). The CDR3 covers 15 residues. The CDR3 spells CASSLAGTANSPLHF. CDR3 DNA: TGTGCCAGCAGTCTAGCCGGGACGGCTAATTCACCCCTCCACTTT.

The J gene is TRBJ2-3, the V gene TRBV5-6; no clear D gene. V lost 3 bases and J lost 4, with 15 bases in between. CDR1 and CDR2 from the germline V gene are SGHDT and YYEEEE. The CDR3 is made up of 15 amino acids. The CDR3: CASSWELALADTQYF. The CDR3, as DNA: TGTGCCAGCAGCTGGGAATTGGCGTTGGCAGATACGCAGTATTTT. The variable domain in full, completed from reference TRBV5-6 and TRBJ2-3, reads DAGVTQSPTHLIKTRGQQVTLRCSPKSGHDTVSWYQQALGQGPQFIFQYYEEEERQRGNFPDRFSGHQFPNYSSELNVNALLLGDSALYLCASSWELALADTQYFGPGTRLTVL.

The rearrangement links TRBV21-1 to TRBJ1-1; the table's D call TRBD1 went unverified against the DNA. TRBV21-1 is a recognized pseudogene. This CDR3 region has 14 residues. Written as DNA, the CDR3 is TGTGCCAGCAGCAACCATCGGGGCCACACTGAAGCTTTCTTT. Its protein is CASSNHRGHTEAFF.

This chain uses TRBV7-9 with TRBJ1-2; 9 nucleotides align to TRBD1. With 5 bases clipped from V and 4 bases from J, the junction kept 5 bases outside the gene matches. The germline CDR1 and CDR2 sequences are SEHNR and FQNEAQ (reference sequence). The CDR3 consists of 14 residues. In DNA, the CDR3 is TGTGCCAGCAGCCCGACAGGGGGGTTCTATGGCTACACCTTC. This translates into CASSPTGGFYGYTF.

Ten or more counts support this clonotype. J is TRBJ2-7 and V is TRBV12-3 or TRBV12-4; a weak D match, TRBD2 (6 bases). The CDR3 contains 14 residues. Trimming cost V 4 bases and J 4 bases, with 14 bases left between them. The CDR3 here is CASSSSGGSYEQYF. The CDR3 nucleotides are TGTGCCAGCAGTTCCTCCGGGGGAAGTTACGAGCAGTACTTC.

This rearrangement joins TRBV9 to TRBJ2-3, with D possibly matching TRBD2 (6 bases). Germline V lookup: CDR1 SGDLS, CDR2 YYNGEE. CDR3 length: 13 residues. V lost 2 bases, J lost 5 bases, and 9 bases lay in between. CDR3 loop: CASSVGGIDTQYF. Written as DNA, the CDR3 is TGTGCCAGCAGCGTCGGAGGGATAGATACGCAGTATTTT.

This clonotype was seen repeatedly, ten times or more. J is TRBJ2-5 and V is TRBV7-9, with a possible D match to TRBD2 (7 bases). The germline V and J ends were trimmed by 5 bases and 4 bases, with 11 bases remaining between them. This CDR3 is 13 amino acids long. Germline V gene data show CDR1 as SEHNR and CDR2 as FQNEAQ (reference sequence). The CDR3 here is CASSGGGRETQYF. DNA for the CDR3: TGTGCCAGCAGCGGGGGGGGCCGAGAGACCCAGTACTTC.

A few counts support this clonotype. The chain recombines TRBV6-5 with TRBJ2-2, with 8 nucleotides matching TRBD1. This CDR3 is built from 14 residues. CDR1 is MNHEY, CDR2 SVGAGI, per germline. Trimming cost V 6 bases and J 5 bases; bases outside gene matches: 5. CDR3 nucleotide sequence: TGTGCCAGCAGAAAAAGACAGGGGACCGGGGAGCTGTTTTTT. Protein product: CASRKRQGTGELFF.

This clonotype occurred many times. This chain joins TRBV7-9 and TRBJ1-3; D is undetermined. CDR1 and CDR2 (germline): SEHNR, FQNEAQ (reference sequence). This CDR3 comprises 16 residues. The V end lost 4 bases, the J end lost 0 bases, and 13 bases lay between the germline ends. The CDR3 sequence: CASSSYQESSGNTIYF. The CDR3 bases are TGTGCCAGCAGCTCATATCAAGAGTCCTCTGGAAACACCATATATTTT.

V usage is TRBV2 and J usage is TRBJ1-2; D unclear. With 6 bases removed from V and 4 bases from J, the gap between germline ends came to 6 bases. Per germline, CDR1 SNHLY and CDR2 FYNNEI. The CDR3 is 11 amino acids. The DNA for the CDR3 is TGTGCCAGCAGGCCGAGCTATGGCTACACCTTC. It encodes CASRPSYGYTF.

The chain couples TRBV20-1 to TRBJ2-6; D remains unclear. Germline loops: CDR1 DFQATT, CDR2 SNEGSKA (reference sequence). The CDR3 has 14 residues. Trimming removed 5 bases from V and 2 bases from J, with 10 bases in between. The CDR3 DNA is TGCAGTGCTTTACCACCACCTGGGGCCAACGTCCTGACTTTC. Its translation is CSALPPPGANVLTF.

The gene calls are TRBV7-3 and TRBJ1-1; D perhaps matches TRBD1 (6 bases). The CDR3 contains 13 residues. Germline V gives CDR1 SGHTA, CDR2 FQGTGA. The V end was cut by 4 bases, the J end by 4 bases, with 10 bases between. This CDR3 is CASSSDRSTEAFF. The CDR3 DNA reads as TGTGCCAGCAGCTCAGACAGGAGCACTGAAGCTTTCTTT.

This clonotype showed up just a few times. The chain employs TRBV20-1 and TRBJ2-7; 11 bases fit TRBD2. This CDR3 spans 13 amino acids. V shed 2 bases, J shed 12 bases, and the junction held 9 bases outside the gene matches. Germline V CDR1 and CDR2: DFQATT, SNEGSKA (reference sequence). The CDR3 DNA reads as TGCAGTGCTAGAAGGCCTAGCGGGGGGCCATTGTACTTC. Its protein product is CSARRPSGGPLYF.

V is TRBV18 and J is TRBJ2-5; 8 bases are shared with TRBD2. This CDR3 region has 15 residues. After removal of 2 bases from V and 5 bases from J, the junction contained 7 bases not matched to a gene. Germline CDR1 and CDR2: KGHSH and LQKENI. The CDR3 here is CASSPFGTREETQYF. CDR3 nucleotide sequence: TGTGCCAGCTCACCATTCGGGACTAGGGAGGAGACCCAGTACTTC.

The chain recombines TRBV5-1 with TRBJ2-6, with D tentatively TRBD1 (6 bases). Trimming took 4 bases from V and 1 from J, leaving 18 bases between them. Germline V gene data show CDR1 as SGHRS and CDR2 as YFSETQ. The CDR3 is made up of 18 amino acids. CDR3 sequence reads: CASSLWTVGPSGANVLTF. CDR3 in DNA: TGCGCCAGCAGCCTCTGGACAGTGGGGCCATCTGGGGCCAACGTCCTGACTTTC.

This clonotype was counted a few times. This sequence joins TRBV7-8 and TRBJ2-3, with 8 positions matching TRBD2. The ends lost 6 bases at V and 2 bases at J; junction bases unmatched: 7. The CDR3 length is 15 residues. The germline V gene encodes CDR1 SGHVS and CDR2 FQNEAQ. The CDR3 DNA is TGTGCCAGCAGTCGAGCGGGGGCCTTCACAGATACGCAGTATTTT. It encodes CASSRAGAFTDTQYF.

At least ten counts were recorded for this clonotype. The chain recombines TRBV29-1 with TRBJ2-7; possibly TRBD1 for D (5 bases). Per germline, CDR1 SQVTM and CDR2 ANQGSEA. V lost 0 bases, J lost 5 bases, and 11 bases lay in between. The CDR3 is 13 residues long. The CDR3 here is CSVEEQDRNEQYF. DNA of the CDR3: TGCAGCGTTGAAGAACAGGATAGGAACGAGCAGTACTTC.

The chain couples TRBV19 to TRBJ2-5; D unclear. This CDR3 contains 14 residues. CDR1 is LNHDA, CDR2 SQIVND, per germline (reference sequence). V was shortened by 4 bases and J by 0 bases, with 9 bases between the two germline ends. CDR3 bases: TGTGCCAGTAGTAATCTCCGGGACCAAGAGACCCAGTACTTC. This sequence encodes CASSNLRDQETQYF. Together with reference TRBV19 and TRBJ2-5, the CDR3 gives the full variable domain: DGGITQSPKYLFRKEGQNVTLSCEQNLNHDAMYWYRQDPGQGLRLIYYSQIVNDFQKGDIAEGYSVSREKKESFPLTVTSAQKNPTAFYLCASSNLRDQETQYFGPGTRLLVL.

This clonotype was picked up many times. The chain is built from TRBV6-2 or TRBV6-3 and TRBJ1-1, with unresolved D. The CDR3 extends over 12 amino acids. V was pared by 4 bases and J by 4 bases, with 7 bases between. The germline CDR1 and CDR2 sequences are MNHEY and SVGEGT. The CDR3 sequence is CASSFKSTEAFF. The DNA of the CDR3 is TGTGCCAGCAGTTTTAAGAGCACTGAAGCTTTCTTT.

The rearrangement links TRBV3-1 to TRBJ2-7; perhaps TRBD1 as D (5 bases). V lost 0 bases and J 1 base, leaving 10 bases between the germline ends. The germline gives CDR1 LGHDT, CDR2 YNNKEL (reference sequence). The CDR3 runs to 15 residues. For the CDR3, the DNA is TGTGCCAGCAGCCAAGATCAGGGCAATTCCTACGAGCAGTACTTC. Translation gives CASSQDQGNSYEQYF.

This chain connects TRBV7-8 to TRBJ1-2, with D perhaps TRBD1 (5 bases). The V end was cut by 3 bases, the J end by 2 bases, with 13 bases between. The CDR3 extends over 15 amino acids. From germline, CDR1 is SGHVS and CDR2 FQNEAQ. CDR3 in amino acids: CASSLSATENYGYTF. The CDR3 DNA reads as TGTGCCAGCAGCTTGAGTGCGACAGAGAACTATGGCTACACCTTC.

In its sample, this clonotype was seen many times. The chain links TRBV11-1 to TRBJ1-1; 9 nucleotides match TRBD1. Germline CDR1 is SGHAT and CDR2 is FQDESV (reference sequence). The CDR3 length is 15 residues. The ends lost 2 bases at V and 6 bases at J; junction bases unmatched: 7. This CDR3 reads CASSLSFGTGSEAFF. The CDR3, as DNA: TGTGCCAGCAGCTTAAGTTTTGGGACAGGGTCTGAAGCTTTCTTT.